The following is a T cell receptor beta chain sequence with its context. It has no known antigen specificity. No quality values exist for individual bases; no much larger clone is one base distant. The library was built by means of PCR. These reads were obtained on an Illumina HiSeq 4000. High-throughput sequencing was used to profile the TCR beta-chain CDR3 region of every patient. Processing in the source paper ran as follows. A classifier to discriminate distant-metastatic papillary thyroid cancer patients was built from CDR3 differences across clinicopathological groups. Repertoire diversity was assessed with the Shannon index, and tumor-blood repertoire similarity with the Morisita-Horn index. The raw public data were reprocessed by TCRdb itself: fastp quality trimming at Q25, MiXCR clonotype calling, in-frame beta chains only. TCRdb's processing, not the study's, gives the V and J calls here. The sample has fewer than 40,000 clones on record, approximately 44% of them singletons. Around a quarter of the sample lies in the top ten.

This specimen comes from a study of metastatic and nonmetastatic thyroid tumors (dated by TCRdb to the early 2020s). Background on the whole study: Repertoires from peripheral blood and from tumor or nodule tissue samples of malignant and benign thyroid patients were compared. Study-level results and caveats: In both blood and tumor samples, TCR beta diversity was reported to be significantly higher in malignant tumors than in benign nodules.

No treatment had been received by any patient before thyroid surgery. Using T-cell receptor beta sequencing, the researchers looked back retrospectively at clinical samples from patients, gathered between about 2012 and 2018. Here V drops 8 bases and J drops 4 bases, and the junction holds 8 bases not matched to any gene. The CDR3 sequence holds 13 residues, the cysteine and phenylalanine included. Only the CDR3 region is kept as DNA, spanning 39 bases read in frame from base 1. Sequenced input: tumor tissue. The origin of this receptor is a male donor with papillary thyroid cancer or a benign thyroid nodule (not recorded which). Some clones in this sample may be carry-over from other donors' samples. The rearranged segments are TRBV12-3 or TRBV12-4 and TRBJ2-7, with 7 central nucleotides matching TRBD2. The nucleotide sequence reads as follows: TGTGCCAGCGGAGCGGGGCTCTGGTACGAGCAGTACTTC. Its amino acids are CASGAGLWYEQYF.